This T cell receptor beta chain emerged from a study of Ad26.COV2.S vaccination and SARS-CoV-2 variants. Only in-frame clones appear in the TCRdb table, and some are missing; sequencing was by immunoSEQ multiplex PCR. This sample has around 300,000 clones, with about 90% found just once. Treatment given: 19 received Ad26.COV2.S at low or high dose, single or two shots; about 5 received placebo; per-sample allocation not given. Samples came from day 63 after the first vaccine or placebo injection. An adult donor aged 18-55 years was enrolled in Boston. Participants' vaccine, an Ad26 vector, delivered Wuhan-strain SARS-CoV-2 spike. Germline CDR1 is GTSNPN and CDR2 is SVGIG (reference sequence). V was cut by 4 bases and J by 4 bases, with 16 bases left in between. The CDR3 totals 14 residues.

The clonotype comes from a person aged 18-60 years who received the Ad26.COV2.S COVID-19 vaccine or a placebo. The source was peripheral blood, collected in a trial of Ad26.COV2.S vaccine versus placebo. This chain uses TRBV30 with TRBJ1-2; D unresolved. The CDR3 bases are TGTGCCTGGAATCCGAGGGTTCTATCCTATGGCTACACCTTC. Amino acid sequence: CAWNPRVLSYGYTF.